This TCR beta chain was recorded in a study of blood T cell repertoires in COVID-19. About the study: Some COVID-19 samples were acute and others convalescent; all came from the United States, Italy and Spain.

The CDR3 has 11 amino acids. The germline V gene has CDR1 DFQATT and CDR2 SNEGSKA (reference sequence). J was trimmed by 5 bases and V by 6 bases; bases with no gene match: 4. Original processing notes: Reference gene primer amplification gave estimated nucleated cell counts. Generated by immunoSEQ multiplex PCR, the TCRdb table keeps only in-frame clones and is missing some. Clone size and the V and J calls come from that table; the DNA yielded D and trimming. The sample includes about 160,000 clones, roughly four fifths of them seen just once. The specimen sequenced was peripheral blood. This chain uses TRBV20-1 with TRBJ2-7; 7 nucleotides align to TRBD1. This TCR derives from a man in his 60s with active or convalescent COVID-19. The CDR3 DNA is TGCAGTGCCAAACAGGGGAACGAGCAGTACTTC. The encoded protein is CSAKQGNEQYF.